Shown below are 3 T cell receptor beta chains from a single sample sequenced in a study of T cells in Graves' hyperthyroidism and ophthalmopathy. The TCR beta CDR3 regions underwent amplification using RNA transcripts as the source. Initially, a first-round RT-PCR of the TCR CDR3 employed the HTBI primer set. In TCRdb, the multiplex PCR reads were re-called with MiXCR into one record per CDR3 protein. This repertoire shows a few hundred thousand distinct CDR3 sequences, roughly 15% found once; its top ten account for roughly 21%. Sequencing was performed on blood. The receptors were sampled from a young woman with Graves' ophthalmopathy.

This clonotype was detected a few times. The chain has TRBV7-3 and TRBJ1-2; 11 positions agree with TRBD1. From germline, CDR1 is SGHTA and CDR2 FQGTGA. Losses at the gene ends were 5 bases for V and 7 bases for J; bases not matched to a gene: 9. The CDR3 extends over 15 amino acids. The DNA of the CDR3 is TGTGCCAGCAGCGCCGGGACAGGGGGTGCAGGTGGCTACACCTTC. Encoded protein: CASSAGTGGAGGYTF.

This clonotype has at least ten counts. The chain recombines TRBV6-1 with TRBJ2-1; a possible D gene is TRBD1 (5 bases). The CDR3 is made up of 14 amino acids. The germline V gene encodes CDR1 MNHNS and CDR2 SASEGT. Trimming removed 2 bases from V and 1 base from J, with 6 bases in between. The CDR3 DNA follows: TGTGCCAGCAGTGAACGACAGTCCTACAATGAGCAGTTCTTC. Translated: CASSERQSYNEQFF.

This clonotype was seen ten or more times. This chain links TRBV7-9 with TRBJ1-6; weak D call: TRBD1 (6 bases). The length of the CDR3 is 16 residues. Trimming removed 3 bases from V and 7 bases from J, with 16 bases in between. The V gene's germline CDR1 is SEHNR and CDR2 FQNEAQ (reference sequence). The CDR3 coding sequence is TGTGCCAGCAGCTTTTTAGGGGGAACGGGAAATTCACCCCTCCACTTT. This sequence encodes CASSFLGGTGNSPLHF.